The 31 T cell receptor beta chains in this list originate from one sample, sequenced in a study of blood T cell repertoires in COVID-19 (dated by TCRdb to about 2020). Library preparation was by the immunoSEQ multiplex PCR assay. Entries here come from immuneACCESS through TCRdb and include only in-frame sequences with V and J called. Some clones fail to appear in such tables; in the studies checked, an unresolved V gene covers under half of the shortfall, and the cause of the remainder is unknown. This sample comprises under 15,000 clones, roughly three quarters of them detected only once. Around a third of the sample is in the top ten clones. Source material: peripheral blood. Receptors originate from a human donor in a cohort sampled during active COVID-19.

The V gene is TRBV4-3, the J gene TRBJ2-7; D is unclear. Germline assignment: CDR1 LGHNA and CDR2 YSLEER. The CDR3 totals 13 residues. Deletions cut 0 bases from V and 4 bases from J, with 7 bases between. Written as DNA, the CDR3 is TGCGCCAGCAGCCAAGATGGAGCTTACGAGCAGTACTTC. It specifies CASSQDGAYEQYF.

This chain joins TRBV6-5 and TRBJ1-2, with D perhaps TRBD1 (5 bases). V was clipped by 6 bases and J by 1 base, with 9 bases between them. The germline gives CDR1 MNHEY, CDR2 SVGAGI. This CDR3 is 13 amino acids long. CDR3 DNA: TGTGCCAGCAGGGACACCTATAACTATGGCTACACCTTC. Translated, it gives CASRDTYNYGYTF.

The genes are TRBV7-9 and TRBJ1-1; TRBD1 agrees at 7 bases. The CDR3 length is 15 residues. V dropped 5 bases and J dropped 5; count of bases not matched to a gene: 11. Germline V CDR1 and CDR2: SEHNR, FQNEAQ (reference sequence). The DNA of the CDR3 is TGTGCCAGCAGCCTTAGACAGGGAAGAGGTACTGAAGCTTTCTTT. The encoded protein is CASSLRQGRGTEAFF.

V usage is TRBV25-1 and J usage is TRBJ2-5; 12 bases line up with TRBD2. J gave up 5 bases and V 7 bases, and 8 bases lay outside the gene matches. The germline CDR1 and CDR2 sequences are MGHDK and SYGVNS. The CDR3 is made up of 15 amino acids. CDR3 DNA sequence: TGTGCCAGCACCTCTAGCGGGGGGGCTCGGGAGACCCAGTACTTC. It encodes CASTSSGGARETQYF.

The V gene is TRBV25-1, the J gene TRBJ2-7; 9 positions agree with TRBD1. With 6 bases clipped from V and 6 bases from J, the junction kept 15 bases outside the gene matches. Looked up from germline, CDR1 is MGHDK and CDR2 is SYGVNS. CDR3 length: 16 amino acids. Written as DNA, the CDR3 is TGTGCCAGCAGCCCCTGGGGGACAGGGTCTGCCGGCGAGCAGTACTTC. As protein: CASSPWGTGSAGEQYF.

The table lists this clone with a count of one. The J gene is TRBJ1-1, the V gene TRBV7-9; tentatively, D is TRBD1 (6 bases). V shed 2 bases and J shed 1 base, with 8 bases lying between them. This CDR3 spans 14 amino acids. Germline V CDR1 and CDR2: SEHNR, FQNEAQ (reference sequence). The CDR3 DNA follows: TGTGCCAGCAGCTTAACAGGGACGAACACTGAAGCTTTCTTT. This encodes CASSLTGTNTEAFF.

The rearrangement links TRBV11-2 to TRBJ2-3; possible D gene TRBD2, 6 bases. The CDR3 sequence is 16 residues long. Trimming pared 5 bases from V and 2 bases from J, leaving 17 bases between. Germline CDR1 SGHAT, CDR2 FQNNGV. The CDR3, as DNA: TGTGCCAGCAGCAAGACCCGGGGAGGAAACACAGATACGCAGTATTTT. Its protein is CASSKTRGGNTDTQYF.

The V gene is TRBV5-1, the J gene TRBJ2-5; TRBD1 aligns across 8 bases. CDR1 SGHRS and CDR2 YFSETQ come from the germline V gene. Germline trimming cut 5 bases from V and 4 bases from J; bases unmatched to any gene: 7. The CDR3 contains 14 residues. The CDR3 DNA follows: TGCGCCAGCAGACCAGGGGGCAATGGAGAGACCCAGTACTTC. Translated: CASRPGGNGETQYF. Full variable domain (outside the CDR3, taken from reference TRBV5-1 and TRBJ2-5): KAGVTQTPRYLIKTRGQQVTLSCSPISGHRSVSWYQQTPGQGLQFLFEYFSETQRNKGNFPGRFSGRQFSNSRSEMNVSTLELGDSALYLCASRPGGNGETQYFGPGTRLLVL.

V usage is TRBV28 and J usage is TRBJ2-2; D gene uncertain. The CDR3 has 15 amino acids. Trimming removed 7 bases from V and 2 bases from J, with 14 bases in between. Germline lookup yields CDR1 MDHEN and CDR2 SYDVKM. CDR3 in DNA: TGTGCCAGCACCATAAGGAGTTTTAACACCGGGGAGCTGTTTTTT. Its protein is CASTIRSFNTGELFF.

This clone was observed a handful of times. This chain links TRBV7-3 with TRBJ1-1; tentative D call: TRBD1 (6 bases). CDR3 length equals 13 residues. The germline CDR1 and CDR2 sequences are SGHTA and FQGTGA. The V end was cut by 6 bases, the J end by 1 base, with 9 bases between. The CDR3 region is CASRPTGNTEAFF. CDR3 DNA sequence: TGTGCCAGCAGGCCGACAGGGAACACTGAAGCTTTCTTT.

CDR3 amino acids: CASSPSPDRRYGYTF. In DNA form, the CDR3 reads TGCGCCAGCAGCCCGAGCCCCGACCGGAGGTATGGCTACACCTTC. This chain joins TRBV5-1 and TRBJ1-2; D remains unclear. The germline CDR1 and CDR2 sequences are SGHRS and YFSETQ. V lost 4 bases, J lost 5 bases, and 18 bases lay in between. This CDR3 comprises 15 residues.

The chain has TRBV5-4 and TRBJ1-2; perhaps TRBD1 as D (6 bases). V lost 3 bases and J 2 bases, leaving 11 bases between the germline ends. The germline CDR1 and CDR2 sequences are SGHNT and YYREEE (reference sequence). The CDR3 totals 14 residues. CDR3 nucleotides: TGTGCCAGCAGCTCAAGGACAGCCAACTATGGCTACACCTTC. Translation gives CASSSRTANYGYTF.

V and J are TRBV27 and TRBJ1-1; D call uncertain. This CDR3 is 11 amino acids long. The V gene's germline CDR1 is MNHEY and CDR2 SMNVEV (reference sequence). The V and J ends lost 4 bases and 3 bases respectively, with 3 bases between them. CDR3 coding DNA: TGTGCCAGCAGTTCCTACACTGAAGCTTTCTTT. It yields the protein CASSSYTEAFF.

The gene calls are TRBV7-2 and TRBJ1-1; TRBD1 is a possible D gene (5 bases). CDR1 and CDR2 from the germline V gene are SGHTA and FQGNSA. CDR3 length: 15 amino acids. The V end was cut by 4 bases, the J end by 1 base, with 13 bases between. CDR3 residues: CASSSQGVWNTEAFF. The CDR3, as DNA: TGTGCCAGCAGCTCTCAAGGGGTTTGGAACACTGAAGCTTTCTTT.

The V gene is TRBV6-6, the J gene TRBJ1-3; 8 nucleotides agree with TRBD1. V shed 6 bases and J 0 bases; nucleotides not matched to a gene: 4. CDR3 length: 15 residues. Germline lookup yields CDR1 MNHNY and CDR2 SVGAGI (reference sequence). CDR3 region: CASRPGGYSGNTIYF. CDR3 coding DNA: TGTGCCAGCAGGCCAGGGGGCTACTCTGGAAACACCATATATTTT.

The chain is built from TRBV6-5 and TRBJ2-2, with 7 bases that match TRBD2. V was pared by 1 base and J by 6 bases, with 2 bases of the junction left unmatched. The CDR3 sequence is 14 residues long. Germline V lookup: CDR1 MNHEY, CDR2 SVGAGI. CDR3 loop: CASSYLGGSGELFF. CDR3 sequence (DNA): TGTGCCAGCAGTTACTTGGGAGGGTCCGGGGAGCTGTTTTTT.

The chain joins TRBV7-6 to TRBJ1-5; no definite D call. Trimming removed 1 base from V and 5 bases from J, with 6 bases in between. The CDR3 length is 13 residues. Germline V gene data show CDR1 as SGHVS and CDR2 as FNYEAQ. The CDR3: CASSLGLDQPQHF. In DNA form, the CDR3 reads TGTGCCAGCAGCTTAGGTTTAGATCAGCCCCAGCATTTT. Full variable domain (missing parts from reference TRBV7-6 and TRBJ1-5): GAGVSQSPRYKVTKRGQDVALRCDPISGHVSLYWYRQALGQGPEFLTYFNYEAQQDKSGLPNDRFSAERPEGSISTLTIQRTEQRDSAMYRCASSLGLDQPQHFGDGTRLSIL.

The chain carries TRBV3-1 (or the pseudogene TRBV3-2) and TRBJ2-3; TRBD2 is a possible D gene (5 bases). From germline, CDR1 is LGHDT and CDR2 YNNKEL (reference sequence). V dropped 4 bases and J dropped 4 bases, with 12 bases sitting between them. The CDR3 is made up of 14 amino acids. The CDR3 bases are TGTGCCAGCAGCCCACACGGAGGCGCAGATACGCAGTATTTT. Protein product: CASSPHGGADTQYF.

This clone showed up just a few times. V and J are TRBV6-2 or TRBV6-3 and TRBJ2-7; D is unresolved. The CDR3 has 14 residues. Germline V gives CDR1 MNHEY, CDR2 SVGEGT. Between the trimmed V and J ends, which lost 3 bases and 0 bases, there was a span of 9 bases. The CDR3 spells CASSYSWISYEQYF. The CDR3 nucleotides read TGTGCCAGCAGTTATAGCTGGATCTCCTACGAGCAGTACTTC.

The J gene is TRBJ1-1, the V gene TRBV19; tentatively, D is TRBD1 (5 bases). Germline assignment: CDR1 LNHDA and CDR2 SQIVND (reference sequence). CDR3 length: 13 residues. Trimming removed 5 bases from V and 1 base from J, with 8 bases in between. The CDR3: CASSSDRNTEAFF. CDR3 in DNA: TGTGCCAGTAGTTCCGACAGGAACACTGAAGCTTTCTTT.

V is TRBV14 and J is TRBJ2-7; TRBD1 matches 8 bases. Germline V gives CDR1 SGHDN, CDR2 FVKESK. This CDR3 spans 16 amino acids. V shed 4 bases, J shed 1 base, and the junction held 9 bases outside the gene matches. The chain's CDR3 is CASSRWTGLASYEQYF. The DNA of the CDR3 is TGTGCCAGCAGCCGCTGGACAGGGTTGGCGTCCTACGAGCAGTACTTC.

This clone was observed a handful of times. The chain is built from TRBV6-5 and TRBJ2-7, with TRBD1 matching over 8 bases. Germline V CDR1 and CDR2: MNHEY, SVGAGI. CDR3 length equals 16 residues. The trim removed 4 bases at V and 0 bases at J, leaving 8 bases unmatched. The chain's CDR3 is CASSSPTGTGSYEQYF. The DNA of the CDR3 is TGTGCCAGCAGTTCCCCGACCGGGACAGGCTCCTACGAGCAGTACTTC.

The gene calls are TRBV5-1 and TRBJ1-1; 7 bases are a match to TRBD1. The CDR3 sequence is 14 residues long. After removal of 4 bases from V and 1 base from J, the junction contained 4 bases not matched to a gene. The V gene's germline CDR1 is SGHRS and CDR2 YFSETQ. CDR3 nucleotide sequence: TGCGCCAGCAGCACGAACAGGGGGAACACTGAAGCTTTCTTT. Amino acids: CASSTNRGNTEAFF.

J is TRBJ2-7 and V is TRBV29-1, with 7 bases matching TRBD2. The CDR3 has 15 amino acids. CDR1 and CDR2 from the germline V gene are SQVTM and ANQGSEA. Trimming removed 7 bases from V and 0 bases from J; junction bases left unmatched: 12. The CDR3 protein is CSAKRGTETSYEQYF. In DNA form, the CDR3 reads TGCAGCGCAAAGCGGGGCACGGAAACCTCCTACGAGCAGTACTTC.

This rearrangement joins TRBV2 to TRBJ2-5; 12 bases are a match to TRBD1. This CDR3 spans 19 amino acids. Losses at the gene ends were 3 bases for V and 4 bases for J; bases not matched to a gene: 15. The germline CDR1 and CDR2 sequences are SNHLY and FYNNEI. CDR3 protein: CASSDTGGDGTGGRETQYF. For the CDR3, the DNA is TGTGCCAGCAGTGACACGGGGGGAGACGGGACAGGGGGCAGAGAGACCCAGTACTTC.

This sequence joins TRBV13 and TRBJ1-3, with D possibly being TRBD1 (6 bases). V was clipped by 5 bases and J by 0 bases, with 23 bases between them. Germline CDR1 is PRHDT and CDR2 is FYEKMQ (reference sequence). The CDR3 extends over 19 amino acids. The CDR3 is CASSRRVRGHQSSGNTIYF. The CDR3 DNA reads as TGTGCCAGCAGCCGGCGGGTCAGGGGCCATCAATCCTCTGGAAACACCATATATTTT.

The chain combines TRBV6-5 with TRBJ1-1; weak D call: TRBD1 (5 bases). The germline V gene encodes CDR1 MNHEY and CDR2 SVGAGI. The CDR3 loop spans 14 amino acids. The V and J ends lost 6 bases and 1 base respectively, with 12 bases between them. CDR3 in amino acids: CASRVGQANTEAFF. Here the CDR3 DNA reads TGTGCCAGCAGGGTGGGGCAGGCGAACACTGAAGCTTTCTTT.

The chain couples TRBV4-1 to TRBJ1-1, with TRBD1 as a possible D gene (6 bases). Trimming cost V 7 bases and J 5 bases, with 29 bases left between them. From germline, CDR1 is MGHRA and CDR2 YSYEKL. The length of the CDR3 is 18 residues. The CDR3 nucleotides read TGCGCCAGCACCAAGTCGGGGGGGAACAGGGTTCAGGAGACTGAAGCTTTCTTT. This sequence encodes CASTKSGGNRVQETEAFF.

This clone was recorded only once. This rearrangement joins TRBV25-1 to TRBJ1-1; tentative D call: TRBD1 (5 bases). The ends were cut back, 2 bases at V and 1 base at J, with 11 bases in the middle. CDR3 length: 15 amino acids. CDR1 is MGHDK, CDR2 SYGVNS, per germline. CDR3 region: CASSEQGLKNTEAFF. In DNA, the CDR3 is TGTGCCAGCAGTGAACAGGGACTGAAGAACACTGAAGCTTTCTTT.

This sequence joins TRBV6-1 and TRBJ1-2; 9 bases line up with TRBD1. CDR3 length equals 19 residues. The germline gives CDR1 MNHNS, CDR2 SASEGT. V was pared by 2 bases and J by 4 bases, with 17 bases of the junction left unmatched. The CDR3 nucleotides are TGTGCCAGCAGTGAAATCGTGGCTGTGGGACAGGGATATACCTATGGCTACACCTTC. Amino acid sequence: CASSEIVAVGQGYTYGYTF.

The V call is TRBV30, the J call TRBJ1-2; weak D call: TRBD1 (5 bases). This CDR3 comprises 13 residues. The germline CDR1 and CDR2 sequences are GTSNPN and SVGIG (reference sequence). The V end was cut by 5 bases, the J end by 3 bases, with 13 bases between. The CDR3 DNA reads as TGTGCCTGGGCCCTGACAGACTACTATGGCTACACCTTC. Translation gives CAWALTDYYGYTF.